The next 30 T cell receptor beta chains were all read from a single sample in a study of long-term antiretroviral therapy in people with HIV. Sequencing relied on immunoSEQ assay v3.0, run at survey level. TCRdb keeps only in-frame clones here, not all; method: immunoSEQ multiplex PCR. The data show about 23,000 clones, around four fifths seen once. The sequencing here drew on unsorted PBMCs, taken 0.4 years after starting antiretroviral therapy. The source of these receptors is a man between 50 and 59 years old with HIV.

The chain uses TRBV9 and TRBJ2-1; D remains ambiguous. With 4 bases removed from V and 8 bases from J, the gap between germline ends came to 7 bases. Looked up from germline, CDR1 is SGDLS and CDR2 is YYNGEE. This CDR3 comprises 11 residues. The DNA of the CDR3 is TGTGCCAGCAGCCCGCTCCATGAGCAGTTCTTC. This sequence encodes CASSPLHEQFF.

The chain has TRBV5-4 and TRBJ2-1, with 7 bases lining up with TRBD1. After removal of 4 bases from V and 5 bases from J, the junction contained 3 bases not matched to a gene. Germline V lookup: CDR1 SGHNT, CDR2 YYREEE (reference sequence). The CDR3 extends over 13 amino acids. The CDR3 region is CASSRTGDNEQFF. The CDR3 DNA is TGTGCCAGCAGCCGAACAGGGGACAATGAGCAGTTCTTC.

This clone has a handful of counts. The chain employs TRBV6-1 and TRBJ1-1; a possible D gene is TRBD1 (5 bases). Germline lookup yields CDR1 MNHNS and CDR2 SASEGT. The V and J ends lost 3 bases and 1 base respectively, with 12 bases between them. The CDR3 consists of 15 residues. CDR3 loop: CASSDRQGGNTEAFF. The CDR3 nucleotides are TGTGCCAGCAGTGATCGGCAGGGAGGGAACACTGAAGCTTTCTTT.

This rearrangement joins TRBV9 to TRBJ2-7; D tentatively fits TRBD1 or TRBD2 (5 bases each). CDR1 is SGDLS and CDR2 is YYNGEE in the germline V gene. V lost 0 bases and J lost 5, with 9 bases in between. The CDR3 extends over 13 amino acids. The DNA of the CDR3 is TGTGCCAGCAGCGTAGAGAGGGGAAACGAGCAGTACTTC. It translates to CASSVERGNEQYF.

This chain uses TRBV21-1 with TRBJ2-7; whether TRBD2, the table's D call, matches the DNA was not checked. TRBV21-1 is given as a pseudogene. There are 16 residues in the CDR3. CDR3 sequence: CASSKVLRGGSYEQYF. CDR3 nucleotides: TGTGCCAGCAGCAAAGTTTTGCGGGGTGGCTCCTACGAGCAGTACTTC.

V gene TRBV5-6 combines with J gene TRBJ1-2, with 9 bases aligning to TRBD1. This CDR3 has 13 residues. Per the germline V gene, CDR1 is SGHDT and CDR2 is YYEEEE. The ends lost 4 bases at V and 6 bases at J; junction bases unmatched: 4. Here the CDR3 reads CASSLGQGDGYTF. The CDR3, as DNA: TGTGCCAGCAGCCTGGGACAGGGCGATGGCTACACCTTC.

The V call is TRBV9, the J call TRBJ2-7; D uncertain. Germline lookup yields CDR1 SGDLS and CDR2 YYNGEE. V was shortened by 4 bases and J by 0 bases, with 17 bases between the two germline ends. This CDR3 has 16 amino acids. The CDR3 region has the DNA TGTGCCAGCAGCCCTACCGGAAGCGTAGGCTCCTACGAGCAGTACTTC. It specifies CASSPTGSVGSYEQYF.

The rearrangement uses TRBV6-5 and TRBJ2-5; D perhaps matches TRBD2 (6 bases). The CDR3 runs to 12 residues. V lost 6 bases to trimming and J lost 9 bases, with 14 bases between them. Germline-derived CDR1 and CDR2 are MNHEY and SVGAGI. CDR3 bases: TGTGCCAGCAGGGAGCCAGGCGGGGCCCAGTACTTC. Amino acid sequence: CASREPGGAQYF.

This chain connects TRBV30 to TRBJ2-7, with a possible D match to TRBD1 (6 bases). CDR1 GTSNPN and CDR2 SVGIG come from the germline V gene (reference sequence). The CDR3 is made up of 14 amino acids. V dropped 3 bases and J dropped 4 bases, with 16 bases sitting between them. This CDR3 reads CAWRLRDIEYEQYF. The CDR3 DNA sequence: TGTGCCTGGAGACTTCGGGACATCGAATACGAGCAGTACTTC.

The chain uses TRBV11-2 and TRBJ1-2, with 9 bases lining up with TRBD1. Germline CDR1 SGHAT, CDR2 FQNNGV. The V and J ends lost 5 bases and 4 bases, in that order; junction bases with no gene match: 14. This CDR3 is 17 amino acids long. CDR3 in DNA: TGTGCCAGCAGCCAACCCAAGGGGACAGGGATTTCCTATGGCTACACCTTC. Translating gives CASSQPKGTGISYGYTF.

This chain connects TRBV11-2 to TRBJ1-4, with TRBD1 identical over 8 bases. Trimming cost V 4 bases and J 10 bases; bases outside gene matches: 14. CDR3 size: 16 residues. In germline, CDR1 is SGHAT, CDR2 FQNNGV. CDR3 sequence reads: CASSSPSSDRERKLFF. CDR3 coding DNA: TGTGCCAGCAGCTCCCCCTCTTCGGACAGGGAACGAAAACTGTTTTTT.

The DNA for the CDR3 is TGTGCCAGCAAGGGACAGGGGGCAACTAATGAAAAACTGTTTTTT. Translating gives CASKGQGATNEKLFF. The rearrangement links TRBV6-1 to TRBJ1-4; 11 nucleotides line up with TRBD1. V lost 7 bases, J lost 0 bases, and 1 base stayed unmatched. CDR1 and CDR2 from the germline V gene are MNHNS and SASEGT. This CDR3 is built from 15 residues.

The V and J genes are TRBV25-1 and TRBJ1-1; no definite D call. Trimming removed 4 bases at V and 4 bases at J, with 13 bases between. Germline assignment: CDR1 MGHDK and CDR2 SYGVNS. The CDR3 runs 14 residues. The CDR3 spells CASSAPEVGTEAFF. CDR3 DNA sequence: TGTGCCAGCAGTGCGCCGGAGGTTGGCACTGAAGCTTTCTTT. Complete variable domain (other parts from reference TRBV25-1 and TRBJ1-1): EADIYQTPRYLVIGTGKKITLECSQTMGHDKMYWYQQDPGMELHLIHYSYGVNSTEKGDLSSESTVSRIRTEHFPLTLESARPSHTSQYLCASSAPEVGTEAFFGQGTRLTVV.

The rearrangement joins TRBV6-6 to TRBJ1-2; 10 bases are shared with TRBD1. J was trimmed by 2 bases and V by 2 bases; bases with no gene match: 5. The CDR3 is made up of 16 amino acids. Germline V gives CDR1 MNHNY, CDR2 SVGAGI (reference sequence). In DNA, the CDR3 is TGTGCCAGCAGTTACCCTGACAGGGGGCTGAACTATGGCTACACCTTC. Protein: CASSYPDRGLNYGYTF.

This chain connects TRBV27 to TRBJ2-2, with no clear D. V lost 6 bases to trimming and J lost 5 bases, with 4 bases between them. The CDR3 is 11 amino acids. Germline V gene sequence: CDR1 MNHEY, CDR2 SMNVEV (reference sequence). CDR3 amino acids: CASRETGELFF. CDR3 bases: TGTGCCAGCAGGGAGACCGGGGAGCTGTTTTTT.

This clone turned up a few times. The V and J genes are TRBV19 and TRBJ1-2; no definite D call. This CDR3 is built from 10 residues. V was trimmed by 6 bases and J by 6 bases, leaving 5 bases between them. In germline, CDR1 is LNHDA, CDR2 SQIVND (reference sequence). The CDR3 DNA follows: TGTGCCAGTAGGGCGAATGGCTACACCTTC. Translated, it gives CASRANGYTF.

This clone was recorded only once. V gene TRBV7-6 combines with J gene TRBJ1-1; 8 nucleotides align to TRBD1. V trimming: 4 bases; J trimming: 3 bases; junction bases outside the gene matches: 7. Germline V lookup: CDR1 SGHVS, CDR2 FNYEAQ. This CDR3 region has 15 residues. In DNA, the CDR3 is TGTGCCAGCAGCTCTTACGGGACAGGTGACACTGAAGCTTTCTTT. Encoded protein: CASSSYGTGDTEAFF.

V gene TRBV9 combines with J gene TRBJ1-4; 8 bases agree with TRBD1. This CDR3 has 15 residues. J was trimmed by 2 bases and V by 4 bases; bases with no gene match: 4. CDR1 SGDLS and CDR2 YYNGEE come from the germline V gene. The CDR3 bases are TGTGCCAGCAGCCACACAGGGGGTACTAATGAAAAACTGTTTTTT. This encodes CASSHTGGTNEKLFF.

The rearrangement links TRBV7-3 to TRBJ2-3; TRBD2 is a possible D gene (6 bases). V was pared by 0 bases and J by 2 bases, with 9 bases between. This CDR3 spans 15 amino acids. Germline CDR1 SGHTA, CDR2 FQGTGA. The CDR3 region has the DNA TGTGCCAGCAGCTTAACCGGCGGGGCCACAGATACGCAGTATTTT. Its protein is CASSLTGGATDTQYF. Drawing the rest from reference TRBV7-3 and TRBJ2-3, the complete variable domain is GAGVSQTPSNKVTEKGKYVELRCDPISGHTALYWYRQSLGQGPEFLIYFQGTGAADDSGLPNDRFFAVRPEGSVSTLKIQRTERGDSAVYLCASSLTGGATDTQYFGPGTRLTVL.

The chain combines TRBV19 with TRBJ1-5; possibly TRBD1 for D (5 bases). Germline-derived CDR1 and CDR2 are LNHDA and SQIVND (reference sequence). The V and J ends lost 3 bases and 6 bases respectively, with 12 bases between them. This CDR3 is 14 amino acids long. CDR3 amino acids: CASSIATEGQPQHF. The CDR3 DNA reads as TGTGCCAGTAGTATCGCGACAGAAGGTCAGCCCCAGCATTTT.

The V gene is TRBV4-3, the J gene TRBJ1-5, with no clear D. Trimming removed 2 bases from V and 2 bases from J, with 13 bases in between. Per the germline V gene, CDR1 is LGHNA and CDR2 is YSLEER. The CDR3 totals 16 residues. The CDR3 spells CASSQRAGLGNQPQHF. The CDR3 DNA sequence: TGCGCCAGCAGCCAAAGGGCAGGCTTGGGCAATCAGCCCCAGCATTTT.

The CDR3 sequence is CASHQRGYSPLHF. Written as DNA, the CDR3 is TGTGCCAGCCATCAGAGGGGGTATTCACCCCTCCACTTT. This chain connects TRBV28 to TRBJ1-6, with D tentatively TRBD1 (6 bases). Between the trimmed V and J ends, which lost 8 bases and 8 bases, there was a span of 13 bases. Looked up from germline, CDR1 is MDHEN and CDR2 is SYDVKM. The CDR3 covers 13 residues.

The V call is TRBV4-1, the J call TRBJ1-2; no definite D call. The CDR3 sequence is 16 residues long. Germline V gene lookup returns CDR1 MGHRA and CDR2 YSYEKL. Deletions cut 1 base from V and 4 bases from J, with 16 bases between. The CDR3 bases are TGCGCCAGCAGCCAAGGAGCGGGGAGGAAAATCTATGGCTACACCTTC. The encoded protein is CASSQGAGRKIYGYTF.

The CDR3 sequence: CASSLWPSQGTQYF. Here the CDR3 DNA reads TGTGCCAGCAGTTTATGGCCATCCCAGGGGACCCAGTACTTC. This chain links TRBV28 with TRBJ2-5, with a tentative D call TRBD1 (5 bases). Germline V gene lookup returns CDR1 MDHEN and CDR2 SYDVKM. CDR3 length: 14 amino acids. V was clipped by 0 bases and J by 7 bases, with 12 bases between them. Filled out from reference TRBV28 and TRBJ2-5, the complete variable domain reads DVKVTQSSRYLVKRTGEKVFLECVQDMDHENMFWYRQDPGLGLRLIYFSYDVKMKEKGDIPEGYSVSREKKERFSLILESASTNQTSMYLCASSLWPSQGTQYFGPGTRLLVL.

The chain couples TRBV6-5 to TRBJ2-2; D is undetermined. The ends were cut back, 5 bases at V and 2 bases at J, with 0 bases in the middle. This CDR3 is 11 amino acids long. Per the germline V gene, CDR1 is MNHEY and CDR2 is SVGAGI. The CDR3, as DNA: TGTGCCAGCAGTAACACCGGGGAGCTGTTTTTT. Protein product: CASSNTGELFF.

J is TRBJ2-1 and V is TRBV28; D is ambiguous. The CDR3 runs to 15 residues. V lost 2 bases, J lost 5 bases, and 13 bases lay in between. CDR1 and CDR2 from the germline V gene are MDHEN and SYDVKM. CDR3 in DNA: TGTGCCAGCAGTTTAAGGCAGAACCGAAACAATGAGCAGTTCTTC. Its protein is CASSLRQNRNNEQFF.

The V call is TRBV28, the J call TRBJ2-1, with TRBD1 matching 8 bases. The germline V gene encodes CDR1 MDHEN and CDR2 SYDVKM. Losses at the gene ends were 11 bases for V and 4 bases for J; bases not matched to a gene: 10. The CDR3 runs 14 residues. As DNA, the CDR3 is TGTGCCCTCTCCGGGACAGGCGGTTACAATGAGCAGTTCTTC. Amino acid sequence: CALSGTGGYNEQFF.

CDR3 DNA sequence: TGTGCCTGGAGTCCGAGTATAAAGGAGCAGTACTTC. It encodes CAWSPSIKEQYF. The V gene is TRBV30, the J gene TRBJ2-7, with D unclear. The CDR3 runs 12 residues. Germline V gives CDR1 GTSNPN, CDR2 SVGIG (reference sequence). V was trimmed by 2 bases and J by 7 bases, leaving 12 bases between them.

The DNA of the CDR3 is TGTGCCAGCCCCCCTCAAGCCAAGGGTGGCGGCACTGAAGCTTTCTTT. It specifies CASPPQAKGGGTEAFF. The chain joins TRBV28 to TRBJ1-1, with D unclear. Trimming left V 8 bases short and J 4 bases short, with 23 bases between. There are 16 residues in the CDR3. Germline loops: CDR1 MDHEN, CDR2 SYDVKM.

V is TRBV9 and J is TRBJ2-3, with a weak D call TRBD2 (6 bases). V was pared by 6 bases and J by 4 bases, with 15 bases between. The germline V gene encodes CDR1 SGDLS and CDR2 YYNGEE. This CDR3 spans 14 amino acids. CDR3 nucleotides: TGTGCCAGCACCATCGGGGGATTCCCAGATACGCAGTATTTT. Its protein product is CASTIGGFPDTQYF.